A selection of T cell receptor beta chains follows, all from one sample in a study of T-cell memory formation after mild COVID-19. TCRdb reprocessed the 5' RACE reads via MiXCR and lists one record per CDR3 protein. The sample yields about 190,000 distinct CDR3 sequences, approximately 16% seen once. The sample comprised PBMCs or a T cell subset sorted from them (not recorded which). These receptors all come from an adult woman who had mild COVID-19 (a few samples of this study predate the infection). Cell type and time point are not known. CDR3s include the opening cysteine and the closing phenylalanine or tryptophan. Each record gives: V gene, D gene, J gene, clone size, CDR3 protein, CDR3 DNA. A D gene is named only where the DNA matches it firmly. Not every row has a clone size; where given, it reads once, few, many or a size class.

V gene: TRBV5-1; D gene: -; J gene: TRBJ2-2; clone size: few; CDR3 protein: CASSFLEELFF; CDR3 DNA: TGCGCCAGCAGCTTTCTTGAGGAGCTGTTTTTT
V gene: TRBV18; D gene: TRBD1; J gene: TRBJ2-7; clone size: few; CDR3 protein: CASSLRGTGISYEQYF; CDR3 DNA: TGTGCCAGCTCACTACGCGGGACAGGGATCTCCTACGAGCAGTACTTC
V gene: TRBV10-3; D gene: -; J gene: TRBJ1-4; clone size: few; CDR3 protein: CAIGHPYEKLFF; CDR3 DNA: TGTGCCATCGGACACCCTTATGAAAAACTGTTTTTT
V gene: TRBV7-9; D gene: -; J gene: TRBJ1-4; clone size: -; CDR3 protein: CASSFRTGGEKLFF; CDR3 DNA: TGTGCCAGCAGCTTCCGCACCGGAGGGGAAAAACTGTTTTTT
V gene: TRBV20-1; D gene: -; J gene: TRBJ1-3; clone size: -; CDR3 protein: CSAPRGSSGNTIYF; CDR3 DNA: TGCAGTGCCCCCCGGGGGAGCTCTGGAAACACCATATATTTT
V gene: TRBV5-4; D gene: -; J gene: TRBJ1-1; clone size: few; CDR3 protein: CASSLSRDTEAFF; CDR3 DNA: TGTGCCAGCAGCTTGTCGCGGGACACTGAAGCTTTCTTT
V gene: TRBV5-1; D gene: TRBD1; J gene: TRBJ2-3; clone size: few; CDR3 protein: CASLPGQALTDTQYF; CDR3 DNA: TGCGCCAGCCTCCCAGGACAGGCCCTCACAGATACGCAGTATTTT
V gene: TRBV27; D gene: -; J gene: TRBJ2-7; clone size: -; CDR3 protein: CASSLKSAGSSYEQYF; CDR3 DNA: TGTGCCAGCAGTTTAAAGTCGGCAGGGAGCTCCTACGAGCAGTACTTC
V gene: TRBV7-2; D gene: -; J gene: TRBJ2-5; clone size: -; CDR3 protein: CASSSALGTQYF; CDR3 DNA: TGTGCCAGCAGTAGCGCGCTAGGGACCCAGTACTTC
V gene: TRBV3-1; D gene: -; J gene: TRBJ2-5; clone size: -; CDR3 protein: CASSQDRGETQYF; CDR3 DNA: TGTGCCAGCAGCCAAGATCGGGGAGAGACCCAGTACTTC
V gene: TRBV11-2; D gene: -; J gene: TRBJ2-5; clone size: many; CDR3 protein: CASSPRGGQETQYF; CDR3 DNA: TGTGCCAGCAGCCCCCGGGGCGGGCAAGAGACCCAGTACTTC
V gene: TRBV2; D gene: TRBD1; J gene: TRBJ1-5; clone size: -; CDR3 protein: CASRDRGGNQPQHF; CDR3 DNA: TGTGCCAGCAGGGACAGGGGTGGCAATCAGCCCCAGCATTTT
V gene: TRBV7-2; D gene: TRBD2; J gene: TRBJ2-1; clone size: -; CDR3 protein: CASSPTSGRAGEQFF; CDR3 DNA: TGTGCCAGCAGCCCGACTAGCGGGAGGGCCGGTGAGCAGTTCTTC
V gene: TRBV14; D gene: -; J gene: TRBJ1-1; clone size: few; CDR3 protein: CASSQSPTRNAFF; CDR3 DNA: TGTGCCAGCAGCCAGAGCCCCACCCGGAATGCTTTCTTT
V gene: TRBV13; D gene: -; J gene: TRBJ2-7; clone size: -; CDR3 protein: CASSLFNSYEQYF; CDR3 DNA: TGTGCCAGCAGCTTATTTAATTCCTACGAGCAGTACTTC
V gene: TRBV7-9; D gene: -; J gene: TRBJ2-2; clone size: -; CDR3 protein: CASSLIHSRATTGELFF; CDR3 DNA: TGTGCCAGCAGCCTTATTCATTCCAGGGCAACCACCGGGGAGCTGTTTTTT
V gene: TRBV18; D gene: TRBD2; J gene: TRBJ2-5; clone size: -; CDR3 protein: CASSPTGTSGRALETQYF; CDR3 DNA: TGTGCCAGCTCACCAACCGGGACTAGCGGGAGGGCCCTAGAGACCCAGTACTTC
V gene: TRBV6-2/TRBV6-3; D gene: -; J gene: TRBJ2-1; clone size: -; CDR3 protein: CASRAGGNDNEQFF; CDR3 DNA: TGTGCCAGCAGGGCCGGAGGGAATGACAATGAGCAGTTCTTC
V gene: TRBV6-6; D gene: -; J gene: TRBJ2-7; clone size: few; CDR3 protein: CACALASSYEQYF; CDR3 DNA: TGTGCCTGCGCCCTAGCGTCCTCCTACGAGCAGTACTTC
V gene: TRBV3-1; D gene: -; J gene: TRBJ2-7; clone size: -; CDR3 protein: CASSQGQRMKQYF; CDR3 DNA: TGTGCCAGCAGCCAAGGACAGAGAATGAAGCAGTACTTC
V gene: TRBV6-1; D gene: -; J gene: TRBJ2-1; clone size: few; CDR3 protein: CASSKPKWLHNEQFF; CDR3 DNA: TGTGCCAGCAGCAAACCGAAGTGGCTACACAATGAGCAGTTCTTC
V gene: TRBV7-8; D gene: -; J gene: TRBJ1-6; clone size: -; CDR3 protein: CASSLAGGSPLHF; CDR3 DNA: TGTGCCAGCAGCTTAGCGGGGGGATCACCCCTCCACTTT
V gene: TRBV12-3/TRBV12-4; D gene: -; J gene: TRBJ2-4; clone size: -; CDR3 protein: CASSFGAGRAKNIQYF; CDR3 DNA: TGTGCCAGCAGTTTCGGCGCGGGAAGGGCCAAAAACATTCAGTACTTC
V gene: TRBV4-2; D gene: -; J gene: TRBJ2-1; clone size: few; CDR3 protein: CASSHRGGADYEQFF; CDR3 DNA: TGTGCCAGCAGCCACAGGGGGGGAGCGGACTATGAGCAGTTCTTC
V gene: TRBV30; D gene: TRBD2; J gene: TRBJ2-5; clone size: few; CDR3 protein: CAWSGGEREKYF; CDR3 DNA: TGTGCCTGGAGTGGGGGCGAGCGGGAAAAGTACTTC
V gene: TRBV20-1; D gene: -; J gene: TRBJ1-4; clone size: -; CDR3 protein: CSAREDGEKLFF; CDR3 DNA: TGCAGTGCTAGGGAGGACGGGGAAAAACTGTTTTTT
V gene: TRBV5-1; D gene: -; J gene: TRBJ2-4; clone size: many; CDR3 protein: CASSLDPQGSSNIQYF; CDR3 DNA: TGCGCCAGCAGCTTGGACCCACAGGGCTCGTCAAACATTCAGTACTTC
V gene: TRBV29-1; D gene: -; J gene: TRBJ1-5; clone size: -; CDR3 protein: CSVAEGFLGNQPQHF; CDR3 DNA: TGCAGCGTTGCGGAAGGGTTCTTAGGCAATCAGCCCCAGCATTTT
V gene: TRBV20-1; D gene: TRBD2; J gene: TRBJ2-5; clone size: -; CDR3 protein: CRTSGGLYQETQYF; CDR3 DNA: TGCAGGACTAGCGGGGGTCTGTACCAAGAGACCCAGTACTTC
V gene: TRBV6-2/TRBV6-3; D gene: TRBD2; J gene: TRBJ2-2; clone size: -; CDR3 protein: CASSYSGTSGTVGELFF; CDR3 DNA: TGTGCCAGCAGTTACTCGGGGACTAGCGGGACCGTCGGGGAGCTGTTTTTT
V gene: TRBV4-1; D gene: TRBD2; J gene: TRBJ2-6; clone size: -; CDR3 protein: CASSQDRTSPAPWANVLTF; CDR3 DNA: TGCGCCAGCAGCCAAGATCGGACTAGTCCGGCCCCCTGGGCCAACGTCCTGACTTTC